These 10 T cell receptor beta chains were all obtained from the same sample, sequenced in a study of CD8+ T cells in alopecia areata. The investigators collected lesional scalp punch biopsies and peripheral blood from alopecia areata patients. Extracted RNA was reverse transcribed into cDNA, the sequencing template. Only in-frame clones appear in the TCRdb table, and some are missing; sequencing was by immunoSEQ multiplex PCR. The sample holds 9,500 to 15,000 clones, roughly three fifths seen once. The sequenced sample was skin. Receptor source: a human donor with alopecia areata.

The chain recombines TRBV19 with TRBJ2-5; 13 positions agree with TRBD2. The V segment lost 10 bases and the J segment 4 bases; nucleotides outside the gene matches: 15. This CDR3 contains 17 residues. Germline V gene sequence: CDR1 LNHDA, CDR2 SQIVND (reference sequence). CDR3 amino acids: CATKPGTSGVAAETQYF. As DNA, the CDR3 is TGTGCCACGAAACCCGGGACTAGCGGGGTTGCTGCAGAGACCCAGTACTTC.

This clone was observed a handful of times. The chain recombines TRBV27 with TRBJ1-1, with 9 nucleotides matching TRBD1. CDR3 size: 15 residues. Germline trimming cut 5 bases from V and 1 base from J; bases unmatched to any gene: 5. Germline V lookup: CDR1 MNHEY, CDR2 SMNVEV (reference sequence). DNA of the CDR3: TGTGCCAGCAGTCTCTCGACAGGGGGGAACACTGAAGCTTTCTTT. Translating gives CASSLSTGGNTEAFF.

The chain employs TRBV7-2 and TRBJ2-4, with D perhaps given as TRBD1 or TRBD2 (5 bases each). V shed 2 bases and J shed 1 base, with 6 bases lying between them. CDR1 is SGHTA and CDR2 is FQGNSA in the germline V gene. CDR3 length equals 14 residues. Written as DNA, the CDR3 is TGTGCCAGCAGCTTATGGGGGGCCAAAAACATTCAGTACTTC. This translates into CASSLWGAKNIQYF.

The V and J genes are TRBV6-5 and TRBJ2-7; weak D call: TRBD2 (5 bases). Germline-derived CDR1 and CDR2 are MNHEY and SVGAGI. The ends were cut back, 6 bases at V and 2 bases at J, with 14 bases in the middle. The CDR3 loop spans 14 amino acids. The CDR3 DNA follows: TGTGCCAGCAGGGAGGACGGAGAAACCTACGAGCAGTACTTC. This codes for CASREDGETYEQYF.

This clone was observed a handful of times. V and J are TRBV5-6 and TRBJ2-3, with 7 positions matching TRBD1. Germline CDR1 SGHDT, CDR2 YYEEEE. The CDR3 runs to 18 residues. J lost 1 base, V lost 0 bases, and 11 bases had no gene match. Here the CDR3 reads CASSLERGRRVGTDTQYF. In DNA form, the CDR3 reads TGTGCCAGCAGCTTGGAAAGGGGGCGTCGGGTGGGCACAGATACGCAGTATTTT.

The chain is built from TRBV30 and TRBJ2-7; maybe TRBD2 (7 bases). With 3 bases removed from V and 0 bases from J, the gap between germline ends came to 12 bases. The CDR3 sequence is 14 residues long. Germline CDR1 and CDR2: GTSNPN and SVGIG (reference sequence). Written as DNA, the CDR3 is TGTGCCTGGAGCGTCGGGGGGCCCTCCTACGAGCAGTACTTC. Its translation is CAWSVGGPSYEQYF.

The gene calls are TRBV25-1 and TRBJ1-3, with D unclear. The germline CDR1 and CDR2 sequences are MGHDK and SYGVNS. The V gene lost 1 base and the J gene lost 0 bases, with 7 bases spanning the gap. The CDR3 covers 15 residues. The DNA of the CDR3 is TGTGCCAGCAGTGAATCGGGCGACTCTGGAAACACCATATATTTT. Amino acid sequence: CASSESGDSGNTIYF.

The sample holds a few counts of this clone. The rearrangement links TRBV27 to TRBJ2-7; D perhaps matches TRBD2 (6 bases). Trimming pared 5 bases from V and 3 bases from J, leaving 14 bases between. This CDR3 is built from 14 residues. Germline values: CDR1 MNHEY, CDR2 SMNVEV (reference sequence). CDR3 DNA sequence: TGTGCCAGCAGTCCGCGGAGGAGGGACTACGAGCAGTACTTC. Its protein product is CASSPRRRDYEQYF.

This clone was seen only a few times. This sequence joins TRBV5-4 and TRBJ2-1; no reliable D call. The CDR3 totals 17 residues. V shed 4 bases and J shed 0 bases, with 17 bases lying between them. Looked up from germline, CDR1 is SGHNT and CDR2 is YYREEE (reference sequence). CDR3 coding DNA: TGTGCCAGCAGCGCCACAGTCGGCCTAGTCTCCTACAATGAGCAGTTCTTC. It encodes CASSATVGLVSYNEQFF.

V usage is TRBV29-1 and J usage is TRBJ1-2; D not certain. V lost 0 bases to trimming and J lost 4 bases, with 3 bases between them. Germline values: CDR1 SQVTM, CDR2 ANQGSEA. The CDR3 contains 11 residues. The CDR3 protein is CSVEDGYGYTF. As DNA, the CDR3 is TGCAGCGTTGAAGACGGCTATGGCTACACCTTC.